These 29 T cell receptor beta chains were all obtained from the same sample, sequenced in a study of T cell repertoires in cytomegalovirus infection. A single record per CDR3 protein comes from TCRdb applying MiXCR to the reads. The table lists roughly 280,000 distinct CDR3 sequences, about an eighth of them singletons. Sequencing used PBMCs. These receptors were collected from a human donor in good health (CMV status not recorded). Some clones in this sample may be carry-over from other donors' samples.

Ten or more counts support this clonotype. The V call is TRBV29-1, the J call TRBJ1-4; D ambiguous. V dropped 3 bases and J dropped 6 bases, with 11 bases sitting between them. Germline-derived CDR1 and CDR2 are SQVTM and ANQGSEA. This CDR3 region has 13 residues. The DNA of the CDR3 is TGCAGCGTTGACCCGAGGGAGTATGAAAAACTGTTTTTT. This sequence encodes CSVDPREYEKLFF.

In its sample, this clonotype was seen many times. V usage is TRBV5-1 and J usage is TRBJ1-1; the D is unclear. Trimming shortened V by 4 bases and J by 1 base, and 17 bases separated the two germline ends. The CDR3 runs 16 residues. Per the germline V gene, CDR1 is SGHRS and CDR2 is YFSETQ. CDR3 sequence: CASSRILGSTNTEAFF. CDR3 nucleotides: TGCGCCAGCAGCCGCATCTTGGGTAGCACGAACACTGAAGCTTTCTTT.

The table lists this clonotype with many counts. The chain has TRBV7-8 and TRBJ2-1, with TRBD2 identical over 9 bases. The CDR3 sequence is 15 residues long. CDR1 is SGHVS, CDR2 FQNEAQ, per germline. V lost 6 bases and J lost 3; bases outside the gene matches: 6. The CDR3 is CASRPRGGFYNEQFF. DNA of the CDR3: TGTGCCAGCAGGCCGCGGGGGGGGTTCTACAATGAGCAGTTCTTC.

This clonotype was detected ten times or more. V usage is TRBV5-4 and J usage is TRBJ1-4, with TRBD1 identical over 7 bases. The length of the CDR3 is 15 residues. With V trimmed by 0 bases and J by 5 bases, 4 bases remained unmatched. CDR1 is SGHNT, CDR2 YYREEE, per germline (reference sequence). This CDR3 is CASSLGGTDNEKLFF. The DNA for the CDR3 is TGTGCCAGCAGCTTGGGAGGGACAGACAATGAAAAACTGTTTTTT.

The chain carries TRBV6-2 or TRBV6-3 and TRBJ2-3, with D possibly being TRBD1 (5 bases). V was clipped by 7 bases and J by 6 bases, with 17 bases between them. Germline CDR1 is MNHEY and CDR2 is SVGEGT. This CDR3 is 14 amino acids long. CDR3 region: CASTQSPPGDTQYF. In DNA form, the CDR3 reads TGTGCCAGCACTCAATCCCCCCCAGGGGATACGCAGTATTTT.

This clonotype was picked up a small number of times. This chain connects TRBV20-1 to TRBJ2-7; D is tentatively TRBD1 or TRBD2 (5 bases each). Germline assignment: CDR1 DFQATT and CDR2 SNEGSKA (reference sequence). There are 14 residues in the CDR3. V lost 5 bases to trimming and J lost 2 bases, with 16 bases between them. The CDR3 DNA follows: TGCAGTGCTCTCCGGGACCTCCGTACCTACGAGCAGTACTTC. Protein: CSALRDLRTYEQYF.

The gene calls are TRBV20-1 and TRBJ1-4, with D possibly being TRBD1 (6 bases). Germline V gives CDR1 DFQATT, CDR2 SNEGSKA (reference sequence). Trimming took off 0 bases at V and 6 bases at J, with 14 bases between the two ends. The CDR3 is 15 amino acids. The CDR3 nucleotides read TGCAGTGCTAGAGATACAGGGAGGGGTGATGAAAAACTGTTTTTT. Its protein product is CSARDTGRGDEKLFF.

This clonotype was found many times. The rearrangement uses TRBV5-1 and TRBJ2-2; perhaps TRBD2 as D (6 bases). This CDR3 is 15 amino acids long. The V end lost 4 bases, the J end lost 1 base, and 11 bases lay between the germline ends. CDR1 is SGHRS and CDR2 is YFSETQ in the germline V gene. The CDR3, as DNA: TGCGCCAGCAGCAGTACGGGGGTGAACACCGGGGAGCTGTTTTTT. Its protein product is CASSSTGVNTGELFF. Drawing the rest from reference TRBV5-1 and TRBJ2-2, the complete variable domain is KAGVTQTPRYLIKTRGQQVTLSCSPISGHRSVSWYQQTPGQGLQFLFEYFSETQRNKGNFPGRFSGRQFSNSRSEMNVSTLELGDSALYLCASSSTGVNTGELFFGEGSRLTVL.

This clonotype was seen repeatedly, ten times or more. The chain has TRBV7-2 and TRBJ2-5; 7 bases line up with TRBD1. This CDR3 comprises 14 residues. Germline-derived CDR1 and CDR2 are SGHTA and FQGNSA. V was pared by 7 bases and J by 3 bases, with 8 bases of the junction left unmatched. CDR3 in DNA: TGTGCCAGCAACAGGAAGGGGGCGAAAGAGACCCAGTACTTC. Amino acids: CASNRKGAKETQYF. Full variable domain (rest looked up from reference TRBV7-2 and TRBJ2-5): GAGVSQSPSNKVTEKGKDVELRCDPISGHTALYWYRQSLGQGLEFLIYFQGNSAPDKSGLPSDRFSAERTGGSVSTLTIQRTQQEDSAVYLCASNRKGAKETQYFGPGTRLLVL.

V is TRBV5-1 and J is TRBJ1-1; D possibly corresponds to TRBD1 (6 bases). The CDR3 totals 13 residues. V lost 6 bases and J lost 0, with 9 bases in between. Per the germline V gene, CDR1 is SGHRS and CDR2 is YFSETQ. The CDR3 region is CASTGQMNTEAFF. The CDR3 region has the DNA TGCGCCAGCACCGGACAGATGAACACTGAAGCTTTCTTT.

The CDR3 nucleotides read TGCAGTGCCGGGCGGGGTAACACTGAAGCTTTCTTT. This encodes CSAGRGNTEAFF. The rearrangement links TRBV20-1 to TRBJ1-1; D unclear. V was clipped by 6 bases and J by 2 bases, with 10 bases between them. The germline V gene has CDR1 DFQATT and CDR2 SNEGSKA (reference sequence). The CDR3 covers 12 residues.

The chain joins TRBV6-1 to TRBJ2-2; D not resolved. CDR3 length: 11 amino acids. V lost 7 bases, J lost 3 bases, and 3 bases lay in between. Per germline, CDR1 MNHNS and CDR2 SASEGT. As DNA, the CDR3 is TGTGCCAGCACTCACACCGGGGAGCTGTTTTTT. Translated, it gives CASTHTGELFF.

This clonotype was found many times. J is TRBJ1-2 and V is TRBV18; D possibly corresponds to TRBD1 (6 bases). The CDR3 runs to 16 residues. V dropped 2 bases and J dropped 6 bases, with 19 bases sitting between them. Germline values: CDR1 KGHSH, CDR2 LQKENI. The CDR3 region has the DNA TGTGCCAGCTCACCATCCCCCCGGGCACCAGGGGATGGCTACACCTTC. Protein: CASSPSPRAPGDGYTF.

This clonotype was observed many times. The chain has TRBV4-3 and TRBJ2-7, with 7 bases lining up with TRBD2. Germline lookup yields CDR1 LGHNA and CDR2 YSLEER. The trim removed 0 bases at V and 3 bases at J, leaving 2 bases unmatched. The CDR3 covers 14 residues. CDR3 amino acids: CASSQEREYYEQYF. CDR3 in DNA: TGCGCCAGCAGCCAAGAGCGGGAGTACTACGAGCAGTACTTC.

This clonotype showed up just a few times. The genes are TRBV11-2 and TRBJ1-2, with D hard to call. Germline loops: CDR1 SGHAT, CDR2 FQNNGV. V was cut by 4 bases and J by 8 bases, with 8 bases left in between. The CDR3 totals 11 residues. The CDR3 reads CASSSWSGYTF. The CDR3 nucleotides are TGTGCCAGCAGCTCGTGGAGCGGCTACACCTTC.

This clonotype was seen many times. This chain links TRBV7-2 with TRBJ2-1; D perhaps matches TRBD2 (6 bases). CDR3 size: 16 residues. The germline gives CDR1 SGHTA, CDR2 FQGNSA. The germline V and J ends were trimmed by 3 bases and 0 bases, with 12 bases remaining between them. The chain's CDR3 is CASSFSGGSSYNEQFF. The CDR3 DNA follows: TGTGCCAGCAGCTTCTCCGGGGGAAGCTCCTACAATGAGCAGTTCTTC. Variable domain in full (rest from reference TRBV7-2 and TRBJ2-1): GAGVSQSPSNKVTEKGKDVELRCDPISGHTALYWYRQSLGQGLEFLIYFQGNSAPDKSGLPSDRFSAERTGGSVSTLTIQRTQQEDSAVYLCASSFSGGSSYNEQFFGPGTRLTVL.

This clonotype has a count of ten or more. The V call is TRBV7-2, the J call TRBJ2-3, with 8 positions matching TRBD2. Germline V gene sequence: CDR1 SGHTA, CDR2 FQGNSA. The CDR3 is 18 amino acids. The V segment lost 2 bases and the J segment 6 bases; nucleotides outside the gene matches: 16. The CDR3 DNA reads as TGTGCCAGCAGCTTACTCCCCGGTTCATCGGGGGGGCGGGATACGCAGTATTTT. Amino acid sequence: CASSLLPGSSGGRDTQYF.

This clonotype came up a few times. CDR3 DNA sequence: TGTGCCAGCAGTTACGGCAGGGACGGGCAGCCCCAGCATTTT. Its translation is CASSYGRDGQPQHF. V is TRBV6-2 or TRBV6-3 and J is TRBJ1-5, with a weak D call TRBD1 (5 bases). The V gene's germline CDR1 is MNHEY and CDR2 SVGEGT. Trimming shortened V by 2 bases and J by 7 bases, and 12 bases separated the two germline ends. The CDR3 runs 14 residues.

This clonotype was observed many times. The V gene is TRBV7-2, the J gene TRBJ2-7; weak D call: TRBD1 (6 bases). Germline V lookup: CDR1 SGHTA, CDR2 FQGNSA. CDR3 length: 13 residues. With 5 bases removed from V and 2 bases from J, the gap between germline ends came to 10 bases. CDR3 sequence: CASSRGQAYEQYF. The CDR3 nucleotides read TGTGCCAGCAGCCGGGGACAAGCCTACGAGCAGTACTTC.

The chain's CDR3 is CASSQTGLQGSYNEQFF. The CDR3 bases are TGCGCCAGCAGCCAAACGGGACTCCAGGGATCCTACAATGAGCAGTTCTTC. This chain joins TRBV4-1 and TRBJ2-1; the D gene is possibly TRBD2 (6 bases). The CDR3 length is 17 residues. Trimming stripped 2 bases from V and 1 base from J, with 15 bases between. Germline CDR1 is MGHRA and CDR2 is YSYEKL.

This clonotype occurred many times. The chain combines TRBV7-6 with TRBJ2-7; D uncertain. The CDR3 sequence is 12 residues long. Germline V gene data show CDR1 as SGHVS and CDR2 as FNYEAQ. V was trimmed by 2 bases and J by 2 bases, leaving 4 bases between them. CDR3 in DNA: TGTGCCAGCAGCTTACGGACCTACGAGCAGTACTTC. This encodes CASSLRTYEQYF.

This clonotype was counted a few times. The V gene is TRBV15, the J gene TRBJ1-1, with D possibly matching TRBD1 (5 bases). Per the germline V gene, CDR1 is LNHNV and CDR2 is YYDKDF (reference sequence). V was cut by 5 bases and J by 1 base, with 11 bases left in between. The CDR3 extends over 14 amino acids. CDR3 sequence reads: CATSVAGTNTEAFF. The CDR3 region has the DNA TGTGCCACCAGCGTCGCAGGGACGAACACTGAAGCTTTCTTT.

The rearrangement joins TRBV2 to TRBJ2-1, with TRBD2 matching 8 bases. CDR1 SNHLY and CDR2 FYNNEI come from the germline V gene. After removal of 4 bases from V and 8 bases from J, the junction contained 10 bases not matched to a gene. The CDR3 consists of 15 residues. The chain's CDR3 is CASSGPLSGRDEQFF. The DNA of the CDR3 is TGTGCCAGCAGTGGGCCCCTCAGCGGGAGAGATGAGCAGTTCTTC.

This clonotype was observed a few times. The chain carries TRBV27 and TRBJ2-7, with D hard to call. This CDR3 region has 16 residues. The germline V gene has CDR1 MNHEY and CDR2 SMNVEV (reference sequence). V was trimmed by 5 bases and J by 0 bases, leaving 17 bases between them. CDR3 region: CASSLRLGSTSYEQYF. The CDR3 DNA is TGTGCCAGCAGTCTACGTTTAGGCTCGACCTCCTACGAGCAGTACTTC.

The rearrangement uses TRBV29-1 and TRBJ2-7; 12 bases line up with TRBD1. The CDR3 is 14 amino acids. V was pared by 7 bases and J by 5 bases, with 9 bases of the junction left unmatched. Germline V gene data show CDR1 as SQVTM and CDR2 as ANQGSEA. CDR3 sequence: CSAAPGQGAHEQYF. Written as DNA, the CDR3 is TGCAGCGCTGCCCCGGGACAGGGGGCCCACGAGCAGTACTTC.

The rearrangement uses TRBV5-4 and TRBJ2-1; maybe TRBD1 (5 bases). Trimming removed 0 bases at V and 13 bases at J, with 17 bases between. The CDR3 totals 14 residues. CDR1 is SGHNT, CDR2 YYREEE, per germline (reference sequence). This CDR3 is CASSLARAGNRQFF. The DNA for the CDR3 is TGTGCCAGCAGCTTGGCCCGGGCAGGGAATAGACAGTTCTTC.

This clonotype was found many times. This sequence joins TRBV29-1 and TRBJ2-1; TRBD2 matches at 13 bases. The CDR3 contains 14 residues. The germline gives CDR1 SQVTM, CDR2 ANQGSEA. V shed 4 bases, J shed 10 bases, and the junction held 7 bases outside the gene matches. The CDR3 here is CSVAGLAGVGEQFF. CDR3 sequence (DNA): TGCAGCGTTGCCGGACTAGCGGGAGTGGGAGAGCAGTTCTTC.

In this sample, this clonotype turned up many times. This chain uses TRBV7-3 with TRBJ1-2, with D possibly TRBD1 on 6 matching bases. Germline V gene lookup returns CDR1 SGHTA and CDR2 FQGTGA. The CDR3 spans 12 residues. Trimming took off 4 bases at V and 7 bases at J, with 10 bases between the two ends. CDR3 residues: CASSSTGAGYTF. The CDR3 DNA reads TGTGCCAGCAGCTCAACGGGGGCTGGCTACACCTTC.

CDR3 region: CSAIPGQINEKLFF. Written as DNA, the CDR3 is TGCAGTGCTATACCGGGACAGATAAATGAAAAACTGTTTTTT. The chain joins TRBV20-1 to TRBJ1-4; 7 bases are a match to TRBD1. J lost 5 bases, V lost 4 bases, and 7 bases had no gene match. The length of the CDR3 is 14 residues. CDR1 and CDR2 from the germline V gene are DFQATT and SNEGSKA (reference sequence).